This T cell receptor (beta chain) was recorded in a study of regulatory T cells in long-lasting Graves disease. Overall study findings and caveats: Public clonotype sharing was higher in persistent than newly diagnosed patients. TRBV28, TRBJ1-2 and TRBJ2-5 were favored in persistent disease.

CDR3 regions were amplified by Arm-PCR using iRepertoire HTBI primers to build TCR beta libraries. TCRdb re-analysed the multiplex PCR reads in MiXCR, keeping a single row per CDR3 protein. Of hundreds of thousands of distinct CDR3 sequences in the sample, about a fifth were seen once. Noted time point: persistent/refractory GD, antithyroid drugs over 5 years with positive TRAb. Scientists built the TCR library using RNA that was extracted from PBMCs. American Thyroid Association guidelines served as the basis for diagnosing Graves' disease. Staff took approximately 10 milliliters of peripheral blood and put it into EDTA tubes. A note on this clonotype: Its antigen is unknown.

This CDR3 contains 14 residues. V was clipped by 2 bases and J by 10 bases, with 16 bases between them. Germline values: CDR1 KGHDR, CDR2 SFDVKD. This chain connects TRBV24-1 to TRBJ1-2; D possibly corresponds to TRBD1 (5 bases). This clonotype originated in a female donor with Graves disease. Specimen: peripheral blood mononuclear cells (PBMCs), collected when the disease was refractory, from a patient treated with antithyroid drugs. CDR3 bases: TGTGCCACCAGTGATTCCCGGGACCCAATTGACTACACCTTC. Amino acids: CATSDSRDPIDYTF.